Detailed here is one T cell receptor (beta chain). The antigen is not known. This record belongs to a study of identical twins. Study findings and constraints: Shared out-of-frame alpha sequences (those common to twins) showed excess low generation probability.

A universal primer site was created by template switching, with the cDNA bearing unique molecular identifiers. Each CDR3 protein gets one entry after TCRdb re-called the 5' RACE reads with MiXCR. The table lists 250,000 or so distinct CDR3 sequences, approximately 11% of them singletons. The germline CDR1 and CDR2 sequences are SGHDN and FVKESK. This CDR3 is built from 14 residues. Trimming at V came to 5 bases and at J to 5 bases, leaving 5 bases not matched to a gene. Only healthy Caucasians were enrolled as donors. These same records also appear under a second study, on yellow fever vaccine responses in identical twins.

The chain employs TRBV14 and TRBJ2-5; TRBD2 matches at 10 bases. The sample comprised memory (CD45RO+) T cells sorted from blood. The TCR comes from a woman younger than 35 in good health. The CDR3: CASSLGLAIETQYF. Written as DNA, the CDR3 is TGTGCCAGCAGCTTGGGACTAGCGATCGAGACCCAGTACTTC.